This TCR beta chain was sequenced during a study of T-cell memory formation after mild COVID-19. Study overall: TCR clusters were mostly confined to one donor each. Findings and limits, study-wide: Cross-reactive memory seemingly joined, as some responding clones were found in pre-infection memory. Contracting CD4+ clones lay largely in CM and EM, with CD8+ ones residing in EMRA. Clones shrinking from day 15 to 85 showed even CD4/CD8 mixes; later expanders tilted CD4+.

This clonotype was observed many times. Its antigen is undetermined. TCRdb reanalysed the 5' RACE reads using MiXCR and keeps one entry per CDR3 protein. In the table there are roughly 610,000 distinct CDR3 sequences, roughly 17% of which are singletons. The receptor's source is an adult woman who had mild COVID-19 (a few samples of this study predate the infection). Cell type and time point are not known. Sequenced material: PBMCs or a T cell subset sorted from them (not recorded which).

CDR3 sequence: CASSLDRSRDRARNEQFF. For the CDR3, the DNA is TGTGCCAGCAGCTTAGACCGGTCCCGGGACAGGGCACGGAATGAGCAGTTCTTC. The chain combines TRBV7-2 with TRBJ2-1, with 9 nucleotides matching TRBD1. Germline CDR1 SGHTA, CDR2 FQGNSA. The V and J ends lost 1 base and 7 bases, in that order; junction bases with no gene match: 14. This CDR3 contains 18 residues. The whole variable domain, remainder taken from reference TRBV7-2 and TRBJ2-1, is GAGVSQSPSNKVTEKGKDVELRCDPISGHTALYWYRQSLGQGLEFLIYFQGNSAPDKSGLPSDRFSAERTGGSVSTLTIQRTQQEDSAVYLCASSLDRSRDRARNEQFFGPGTRLTVL.